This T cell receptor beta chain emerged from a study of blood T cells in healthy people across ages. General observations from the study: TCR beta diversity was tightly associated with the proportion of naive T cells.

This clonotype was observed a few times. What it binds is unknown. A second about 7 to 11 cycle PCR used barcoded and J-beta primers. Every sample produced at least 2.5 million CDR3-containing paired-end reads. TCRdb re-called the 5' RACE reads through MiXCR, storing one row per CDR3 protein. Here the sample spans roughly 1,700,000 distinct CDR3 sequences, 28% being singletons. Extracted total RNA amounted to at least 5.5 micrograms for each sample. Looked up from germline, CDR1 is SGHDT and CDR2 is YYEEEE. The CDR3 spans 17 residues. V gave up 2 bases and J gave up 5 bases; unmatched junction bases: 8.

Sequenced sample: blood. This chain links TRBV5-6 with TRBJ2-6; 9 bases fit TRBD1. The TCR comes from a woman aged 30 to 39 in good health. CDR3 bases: TGTGCCAGCAGCTTCCGGGACAGGGAGAAATGGGCCAACGTCCTGACTTTC. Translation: CASSFRDREKWANVLTF.